The rows below give T cell receptor beta chains drawn from one sample of a study of T cell responses to AZD1222 COVID-19 vaccine. The repertoire was sequenced with immunoSEQ multiplex PCR; TCRdb's copy has only in-frame clones and lacks some. The sample yields roughly 140,000 clones, 90% seen once. The starting material was peripheral blood, obtained 28 days after the second AZD1222 dose. The receptors were sampled from an adult who received the AZD1222 COVID-19 vaccine. Each CDR3 is given with its conserved first and last residue. D genes are given only for firm matches. Clone size is stated in some rows and not others, as once, few, many or a class when expanded.

clone_size: -; v_call: TRBV9; d_call: -; j_call: TRBJ1-2; cdr3_nt: TGTGCCAGCAGCGTAGAGACAGTAAACTATGGCTACACCTTC; cdr3_aa: CASSVETVNYGYTF
clone_size: -; v_call: TRBV28; d_call: -; j_call: TRBJ1-5; cdr3_nt: TGTGCCAGCAGTTTCGGGAGTCAGCCCCAGCATTTT; cdr3_aa: CASSFGSQPQHF
clone_size: -; v_call: TRBV5-1; d_call: -; j_call: TRBJ2-3; cdr3_nt: TGCGCCAGCAGCTTGGAGGGTGGCACAGATACGCAGTATTTT; cdr3_aa: CASSLEGGTDTQYF
clone_size: -; v_call: TRBV2; d_call: TRBD1; j_call: TRBJ1-1; cdr3_nt: TGTGCCAGCAGTCCGGACAGGGGTGGCGCTGAAGCTTTCTTT; cdr3_aa: CASSPDRGGAEAFF
clone_size: -; v_call: TRBV19; d_call: TRBD1; j_call: TRBJ2-2; cdr3_nt: TGTGCCAGTAGGCTGCAGGGGGCGAGGACCGGGGAGCTGTTTTTT; cdr3_aa: CASRLQGARTGELFF
clone_size: -; v_call: TRBV7-2; d_call: TRBD1; j_call: TRBJ1-2; cdr3_nt: TGTGCCAGCAGCTATAATACAGGGGGCTTGAGTGGCTACACCTTC; cdr3_aa: CASSYNTGGLSGYTF
clone_size: once; v_call: TRBV5-1; d_call: TRBD1; j_call: TRBJ1-2; cdr3_nt: TGCGCCAGCAGCTTGGCCGGACAGGCAACAAGGTATGGCTACACCTTC; cdr3_aa: CASSLAGQATRYGYTF
clone_size: -; v_call: TRBV7-8; d_call: TRBD2; j_call: TRBJ2-5; cdr3_nt: TGTGCCAGCAGCTTAGACGAGGGACTAGCGGGAGGGAAGCAAGAGACCCAGTACTTC; cdr3_aa: CASSLDEGLAGGKQETQYF
clone_size: -; v_call: TRBV18; d_call: TRBD1; j_call: TRBJ2-5; cdr3_nt: TGTGCCAGCTCACCGGGACAGGGGAGAGAGACCCAGTACTTC; cdr3_aa: CASSPGQGRETQYF
clone_size: -; v_call: TRBV18; d_call: -; j_call: TRBJ1-4; cdr3_nt: TGTGCCAGCTCAGGGCAGGGTGCTGAAAAACTGTTTTTT; cdr3_aa: CASSGQGAEKLFF
clone_size: -; v_call: TRBV13; d_call: TRBD1; j_call: TRBJ1-2; cdr3_nt: TGTGCCAGCAGCGCACAGGGGCGGAACCTCTATGGCTACACCTTC; cdr3_aa: CASSAQGRNLYGYTF
clone_size: -; v_call: TRBV5-1; d_call: -; j_call: TRBJ2-1; cdr3_nt: TGCGCCAGCAGCTTGGGAATGGGGGATGAGCAGTTCTTC; cdr3_aa: CASSLGMGDEQFF
clone_size: few; v_call: TRBV11-2; d_call: -; j_call: TRBJ1-3; cdr3_nt: TGTGCCAGCAGCTTAGCGACAGCGAGCTCTGGAAACACCATATATTTT; cdr3_aa: CASSLATASSGNTIYF
clone_size: -; v_call: TRBV11-2; d_call: TRBD1; j_call: TRBJ1-2; cdr3_nt: TGTGCCAGCAGCTTAGGTACAGGGGGTTTGGGAAACTATGGCTACACCTTC; cdr3_aa: CASSLGTGGLGNYGYTF
clone_size: -; v_call: TRBV12-3/TRBV12-4; d_call: -; j_call: TRBJ2-6; cdr3_nt: TGTGCCATCGATAACTCTGGGGCCAACGTCCTGACTTTC; cdr3_aa: CAIDNSGANVLTF
clone_size: -; v_call: TRBV18; d_call: TRBD1; j_call: TRBJ1-4; cdr3_nt: TGTGCCAGCTCACCGGGGACAGGAGTGAGGGAAAAACTGTTTTTT; cdr3_aa: CASSPGTGVREKLFF
clone_size: -; v_call: TRBV19; d_call: -; j_call: TRBJ1-2; cdr3_nt: TGTGCCAGTAGAAAGGACGTTTCTAACTATGGCTACACCTTC; cdr3_aa: CASRKDVSNYGYTF
clone_size: -; v_call: TRBV15; d_call: -; j_call: TRBJ1-2; cdr3_nt: TGTGCCATTTACGGTGGCAGGGTGTGGGGCTACACCTTC; cdr3_aa: CAIYGGRVWGYTF
clone_size: -; v_call: TRBV7-9; d_call: -; j_call: TRBJ2-5; cdr3_nt: TGTGCCAGCAGCTCAGGACTGCGAGGGACCCAGTACTTC; cdr3_aa: CASSSGLRGTQYF
clone_size: -; v_call: TRBV13; d_call: -; j_call: TRBJ2-5; cdr3_nt: TGTGCCAGCAGCTCCCGAATGGGAGGCCAAGAGACCCAGTACTTC; cdr3_aa: CASSSRMGGQETQYF
clone_size: -; v_call: TRBV28; d_call: -; j_call: TRBJ1-4; cdr3_nt: TGTGCCGTGAGGGTTCCAACTAATGAAAAACTGTTTTTT; cdr3_aa: CAVRVPTNEKLFF
clone_size: -; v_call: TRBV7-3; d_call: TRBD2; j_call: TRBJ2-1; cdr3_nt: TGTGCCAGCAGCTTAAGTCCGGGACTAGCGGGAAGAGATGAGCAGTTCTTC; cdr3_aa: CASSLSPGLAGRDEQFF
clone_size: once; v_call: TRBV28; d_call: -; j_call: TRBJ2-7; cdr3_nt: TGTGCCAGCATGGGAGTAGGAAGCTCCTACGAGCAGTACTTC; cdr3_aa: CASMGVGSSYEQYF
clone_size: -; v_call: TRBV6-1; d_call: -; j_call: TRBJ1-6; cdr3_nt: TGTGCCAGCAGTGAATGGTACAGGTCTAGAGGTCCCCTCCACTTT; cdr3_aa: CASSEWYRSRGPLHF
clone_size: -; v_call: TRBV19; d_call: -; j_call: TRBJ2-3; cdr3_nt: TGTGCCAGTAGTATAGGCCGGGGGAGTAGCACAGATACGCAGTATTTT; cdr3_aa: CASSIGRGSSTDTQYF
clone_size: -; v_call: TRBV6-5; d_call: -; j_call: TRBJ1-1; cdr3_nt: TGTGCCAGCAGCCAGGGCACTGAAGCTTTCTTT; cdr3_aa: CASSQGTEAFF
clone_size: once; v_call: TRBV3-1/TRBV3-2; d_call: -; j_call: TRBJ2-3; cdr3_nt: TGTGCCAGCAGACGGTCCCTAAGCGGTTTTAGCACAGATACGCAGTATTTT; cdr3_aa: CASRRSLSGFSTDTQYF
clone_size: -; v_call: TRBV5-1; d_call: -; j_call: TRBJ2-2; cdr3_nt: TGCGCCAGCAGCCCCACCCCGGGGGCGCTGGGCACCGGGGAGCTGTTTTTT; cdr3_aa: CASSPTPGALGTGELFF
clone_size: -; v_call: TRBV5-6; d_call: -; j_call: TRBJ1-1; cdr3_nt: TGTGCCAGCAGAGATCTTACGAAGGGGGTTGAAGCTTTCTTT; cdr3_aa: CASRDLTKGVEAFF
clone_size: -; v_call: TRBV24-1; d_call: -; j_call: TRBJ1-1; cdr3_nt: TGTGCCACCAGCCTTGGGGGAGAGAACACTGAAGCTTTCTTT; cdr3_aa: CATSLGGENTEAFF
clone_size: -; v_call: TRBV5-1; d_call: -; j_call: TRBJ1-1; cdr3_nt: TGCGCCAGCAGCTCCCGGACGGTGAACACTGAAGCTTTCTTT; cdr3_aa: CASSSRTVNTEAFF
clone_size: -; v_call: TRBV28; d_call: -; j_call: TRBJ2-6; cdr3_nt: TGTGCCAGCAGTTCCCGCAGTCCCGGGGCCAACGTCCTGACTTTC; cdr3_aa: CASSSRSPGANVLTF
clone_size: -; v_call: TRBV10-3; d_call: TRBD2; j_call: TRBJ2-7; cdr3_nt: TGTGCCATCAGTGAAGTGGACCGGACTAGCCGTAGCGAGCAGTACTTC; cdr3_aa: CAISEVDRTSRSEQYF
clone_size: -; v_call: TRBV9; d_call: TRBD1; j_call: TRBJ1-6; cdr3_nt: TGTGCCAGCAGCGTCACAGGGGATCCCTATAATTCACCCCTCCACTTT; cdr3_aa: CASSVTGDPYNSPLHF
clone_size: -; v_call: TRBV2; d_call: TRBD1; j_call: TRBJ1-6; cdr3_nt: TGTGCCAGCAGTGCTCCGACAGGGACCAATTCACCCCTCCACTTT; cdr3_aa: CASSAPTGTNSPLHF
clone_size: -; v_call: TRBV19; d_call: TRBD2; j_call: TRBJ2-7; cdr3_nt: TGTGCCAGTAGTTCATCGGGAGGCCCCTTTGGGGAGCAGTACTTC; cdr3_aa: CASSSSGGPFGEQYF
clone_size: once; v_call: TRBV19; d_call: TRBD1; j_call: TRBJ2-2; cdr3_nt: TGTGCCAGTAGAGATCATCCGGGACAGAGATACACCGGGGAGCTGTTTTTT; cdr3_aa: CASRDHPGQRYTGELFF
clone_size: -; v_call: TRBV6-1; d_call: TRBD1; j_call: TRBJ1-2; cdr3_nt: TGTGCCAGCAGTGAAACAGGGGCTCAAGGCTACACCTTC; cdr3_aa: CASSETGAQGYTF
clone_size: -; v_call: TRBV9; d_call: TRBD1; j_call: TRBJ1-5; cdr3_nt: TGTGCCAGCAGCGTAGACCCAGGGGGTGATCAGCCCCAGCATTTT; cdr3_aa: CASSVDPGGDQPQHF
clone_size: -; v_call: TRBV5-1; d_call: TRBD1; j_call: TRBJ1-2; cdr3_nt: TGCGCCAGCAGACCTCCGGGACAGGGGATTGGCTACACCTTC; cdr3_aa: CASRPPGQGIGYTF
clone_size: -; v_call: TRBV6-2/TRBV6-3; d_call: TRBD1; j_call: TRBJ1-4; cdr3_nt: TGTGCCAGCAGTTATTCGATCAGGGGGAATGAAAAACTGTTTTTT; cdr3_aa: CASSYSIRGNEKLFF
clone_size: -; v_call: TRBV4-1; d_call: -; j_call: TRBJ2-1; cdr3_nt: TGCGCCAGCAGCCAATTGCCTGGGAATGAGCAGTTCTTC; cdr3_aa: CASSQLPGNEQFF
clone_size: -; v_call: TRBV9; d_call: TRBD2; j_call: TRBJ2-2; cdr3_nt: TGTGCCAGCAGTCTAGCGGGGCCCAACACCGGGGAGCTGTTTTTT; cdr3_aa: CASSLAGPNTGELFF
clone_size: -; v_call: TRBV7-8; d_call: -; j_call: TRBJ1-1; cdr3_nt: TGTGCCAGCAGCTTTATCGTAGGCACTGAAGCTTTCTTT; cdr3_aa: CASSFIVGTEAFF
clone_size: -; v_call: TRBV2; d_call: -; j_call: TRBJ2-7; cdr3_nt: TGTGCCAGCATAACAAGGGGGGCCTACGAGCAGTACTTC; cdr3_aa: CASITRGAYEQYF
clone_size: -; v_call: TRBV4-2; d_call: -; j_call: TRBJ2-7; cdr3_nt: TGTGCCAGCAGGGATCCCGCGGGGGCCTCCTACGAGCAGTACTTC; cdr3_aa: CASRDPAGASYEQYF
clone_size: -; v_call: TRBV12-5; d_call: -; j_call: TRBJ2-3; cdr3_nt: TGTGCTAGTGGTTCCTCTAGGTGGTCTAGCACAGATACGCAGTATTTT; cdr3_aa: CASGSSRWSSTDTQYF
clone_size: -; v_call: TRBV3-1/TRBV3-2; d_call: -; j_call: TRBJ1-1; cdr3_nt: TGTGCCAGCAGCCAAGACCACAGGGCGAACACTGAAGCTTTCTTT; cdr3_aa: CASSQDHRANTEAFF
clone_size: -; v_call: TRBV25-1; d_call: -; j_call: TRBJ1-6; cdr3_nt: TGTGCCAGCAGTGAAGCAGGAGGGGATTCACCCCTCCACTTT; cdr3_aa: CASSEAGGDSPLHF
clone_size: -; v_call: TRBV19; d_call: TRBD1; j_call: TRBJ1-2; cdr3_nt: TGTGCCAGTAGTCCCGGGACAGGGAGGAACTATGGCTACACCTTC; cdr3_aa: CASSPGTGRNYGYTF
clone_size: -; v_call: TRBV2; d_call: -; j_call: TRBJ2-5; cdr3_nt: TGTGCCAGCAGTGTCCAGGGATCGTTGGAGACCCAGTACTTC; cdr3_aa: CASSVQGSLETQYF
clone_size: -; v_call: TRBV4-1; d_call: -; j_call: TRBJ1-3; cdr3_nt: TGCGCCAGCAGCCAAGTTCTGGGAATAGCGGTCGGGAGAAACACCATATATTTT; cdr3_aa: CASSQVLGIAVGRNTIYF
clone_size: -; v_call: TRBV11-2; d_call: -; j_call: TRBJ1-2; cdr3_nt: TGTGCCAGCAGCTTAGGCGTCAGCTATGGCTACACCTTC; cdr3_aa: CASSLGVSYGYTF
clone_size: once; v_call: TRBV10-1; d_call: -; j_call: TRBJ1-1; cdr3_nt: TGCGCCAGCAGTCCGGGAAGGCGGGATACTGAAGCTTTCTTT; cdr3_aa: CASSPGRRDTEAFF